What follows describes a single TCR beta chain. Its cognate antigen is unknown. This entry belongs to a study of metastatic and nonmetastatic thyroid tumors. At the level of the study: Patients with malignant and benign thyroid disease provided blood and tumor or nodule tissue, whose repertoires were compared.

Study findings and constraints: It was reported that TCR beta diversity was significantly higher in malignant thyroid tumors than benign nodules, in blood and tumor.

Not a single patient had been given any form of treatment at any point before undergoing thyroid surgery. TCRdb re-called clones from the PCR reads using MiXCR. The sample records around 24,000 clones, more than 10% being singletons. The sequence came from a female donor with papillary thyroid cancer or a benign thyroid nodule (not recorded which). Some clones in this sample may be carry-over from other donors' samples. The sequencing sample was made of blood.

CDR3 nucleotide sequence: TGTGCCAGCCAACAAAACAGGGCCAATGAGCAGTTCTTC. Residues: CASQQNRANEQFF. This chain uses TRBV19 with TRBJ2-1; possible D gene TRBD1, 6 bases. Germline V CDR1 and CDR2: LNHDA, SQIVND (reference sequence). V dropped 9 bases and J dropped 6 bases, with 15 bases sitting between them. The CDR3 has 13 amino acids. Drawing the rest from reference TRBV19 and TRBJ2-1, the complete variable domain is DGGITQSPKYLFRKEGQNVTLSCEQNLNHDAMYWYRQDPGQGLRLIYYSQIVNDFQKGDIAEGYSVSREKKESFPLTVTSAQKNPTAFYLCASQQNRANEQFFGPGTRLTVL.